What follows are 26 T cell receptor beta chains derived from one specimen sequenced in a study of blood T cell repertoires in COVID-19. The method was immunoSEQ multiplex PCR; TCRdb's version includes in-frame clones alone and lacks a portion of them. The sample gives approximately 40,000 clones, approximately 87% of which show up once; 3% to 4.5% is in the top ten. Specimen: peripheral blood. These TCRs come from a man aged 40-55 years with COVID-19, enrolled during active disease.

The CDR3 reads CASSLAGRSGGAREQFF. Here the CDR3 DNA reads TGTGCCAGCAGCTTAGCGGGGCGGAGCGGGGGGGCACGGGAGCAGTTCTTC. The chain joins TRBV7-6 to TRBJ2-1, with TRBD2 identical over 10 bases. The junction had 12 bases not matched to a gene; V was cut back by 0 bases and J by 10 bases. This CDR3 contains 17 residues. Germline V lookup: CDR1 SGHVS, CDR2 FNYEAQ.

The rearrangement uses TRBV6-1 and TRBJ1-4; D remains unclear. The CDR3 is made up of 14 amino acids. Germline-derived CDR1 and CDR2 are MNHNS and SASEGT. The V and J ends lost 2 bases and 3 bases respectively, with 7 bases between them. The CDR3 DNA reads as TGTGCCAGCAGTGAACGTGCAGCTAATGAAAAACTGTTTTTT. It translates to CASSERAANEKLFF.

This chain uses TRBV9 with TRBJ2-2, with 9 bases identical to TRBD1. The ends lost 7 bases at V and 0 bases at J; junction bases unmatched: 19. Germline CDR1 is SGDLS and CDR2 is YYNGEE. This CDR3 contains 20 residues. CDR3 in DNA: TGTGCCAGCGGGGCTAACGACCGGGACAGGGACCGACCGAACACCGGGGAGCTGTTTTTT. Residues: CASGANDRDRDRPNTGELFF.

The CDR3 bases are TGTGCTAGTGGTTTGTTATCCGGGGGCTCCTACGAGCAGTACTTC. It specifies CASGLLSGGSYEQYF. The chain joins TRBV12-5 to TRBJ2-7, with TRBD2 as a possible D gene (6 bases). The length of the CDR3 is 15 residues. V was trimmed by 2 bases and J by 0 bases, leaving 11 bases between them. Germline loops: CDR1 LGHNT, CDR2 FRNRAP. The variable domain in full, completed from reference TRBV12-5 and TRBJ2-7, reads DARVTQTPRHKVTEMGQEVTMRCQPILGHNTVFWYRQTMMQGLELLAYFRNRAPLDDSGMPKDRFSAEMPDATLATLKIQPSEPRDSAVYFCASGLLSGGSYEQYFGPGTRLTVT.

This clone was seen a single time. The V gene is TRBV5-6, the J gene TRBJ2-7, with D perhaps TRBD1 (5 bases). Germline CDR1 and CDR2: SGHDT and YYEEEE. This CDR3 has 14 residues. The ends were cut back, 1 base at V and 1 base at J, with 9 bases in the middle. CDR3 in amino acids: CASSLRQGSYEQYF. DNA of the CDR3: TGTGCCAGCAGCTTGCGCCAGGGTTCCTACGAGCAGTACTTC.

The chain has TRBV6-6 and TRBJ2-7; D might be TRBD2 (5 bases). Looked up from germline, CDR1 is MNHNY and CDR2 is SVGAGI (reference sequence). The CDR3 sequence is 15 residues long. V dropped 0 bases and J dropped 5 bases, with 14 bases sitting between them. The CDR3 DNA sequence: TGTGCCAGCAGTTACTCGAAGGCTAGCACCCACGAGCAGTACTTC. Residues: CASSYSKASTHEQYF.

This rearrangement joins TRBV5-6 to TRBJ2-3, with 11 bases lining up with TRBD1. Germline V CDR1 and CDR2: SGHDT, YYEEEE. The CDR3 contains 15 residues. V shed 2 bases, J shed 6 bases, and the junction held 5 bases outside the gene matches. This CDR3 reads CASSFRDRGLDTQYF. For the CDR3, the DNA is TGTGCCAGCAGCTTCCGGGACAGGGGGTTGGATACGCAGTATTTT. Filled out from reference TRBV5-6 and TRBJ2-3, the complete variable domain reads DAGVTQSPTHLIKTRGQQVTLRCSPKSGHDTVSWYQQALGQGPQFIFQYYEEEERQRGNFPDRFSGHQFPNYSSELNVNALLLGDSALYLCASSFRDRGLDTQYFGPGTRLTVL.

The chain employs TRBV27 and TRBJ1-2; tentative D call: TRBD1 (5 bases). The CDR3 has 13 residues. Trimming removed 5 bases at V and 4 bases at J, with 11 bases between. Per germline, CDR1 MNHEY and CDR2 SMNVEV (reference sequence). The CDR3 nucleotides read TGTGCCAGCAGTCAACGGGGGATCTATGGCTACACCTTC. Its translation is CASSQRGIYGYTF.

This chain joins TRBV28 and TRBJ1-2; TRBD1 might be the D (5 bases). From germline, CDR1 is MDHEN and CDR2 SYDVKM. The CDR3 runs to 15 residues. Trimming removed 9 bases from V and 6 bases from J, with 23 bases in between. The CDR3 here is CASSVAGPPSDGYTF. In DNA, the CDR3 is TGTGCCAGTTCTGTTGCGGGGCCACCCTCGGATGGCTACACCTTC.

The genes are TRBV2 and TRBJ1-3; weak D call: TRBD1 (6 bases). The V end was cut by 6 bases, the J end by 3 bases, with 6 bases between. Germline loops: CDR1 SNHLY, CDR2 FYNNEI. The CDR3 consists of 12 residues. CDR3 protein: CASRDSGNTIYF. The CDR3 bases are TGTGCCAGCAGGGACAGTGGAAACACCATATATTTT. Together with reference TRBV2 and TRBJ1-3, the CDR3 gives the full variable domain: EPEVTQTPSHQVTQMGQEVILRCVPISNHLYFYWYRQILGQKVEFLVSFYNNEISEKSEIFDDQFSVERPDGSNFTLKIRSTKLEDSAMYFCASRDSGNTIYFGEGSWLTVV.

The V and J genes are TRBV11-2 and TRBJ2-7, with D perhaps matching TRBD1 (6 bases). The V and J ends lost 3 bases and 3 bases respectively, with 9 bases between them. Per germline, CDR1 SGHAT and CDR2 FQNNGV. The length of the CDR3 is 13 residues. This CDR3 reads CASSFGQNYEQYF. The CDR3 DNA is TGTGCCAGCAGCTTCGGACAGAACTACGAGCAGTACTTC.

V and J are TRBV7-9 and TRBJ1-4; TRBD1 agrees at 7 bases. This CDR3 spans 15 amino acids. The V segment lost 5 bases and the J segment 2 bases; nucleotides outside the gene matches: 5. Germline V gene data show CDR1 as SEHNR and CDR2 as FQNEAQ (reference sequence). The DNA for the CDR3 is TGTGCCAGCAGCCCACAGGGGTGGACTAATGAAAAACTGTTTTTT. As protein: CASSPQGWTNEKLFF.

This clone is labeled medium-sized. The rearrangement links TRBV4-1 to TRBJ2-7; TRBD1 aligns across 8 bases. Germline V CDR1 and CDR2: MGHRA, YSYEKL. This CDR3 spans 16 amino acids. Trimming at V came to 0 bases and at J to 7 bases, leaving 11 bases not matched to a gene. CDR3 DNA sequence: TGCGCCAGCAGCCAAGATATATCGACAGGGGTGAGTGAGCAGTACTTC. Residues: CASSQDISTGVSEQYF.

The chain is built from TRBV13 and TRBJ2-1; TRBD1 aligns across 9 bases. This CDR3 has 15 residues. Trimming took 3 bases from V and 4 from J; bases not matched to a gene: 4. Per the germline V gene, CDR1 is PRHDT and CDR2 is FYEKMQ (reference sequence). The CDR3 reads CASSFRDREYNEQFF. The CDR3, as DNA: TGTGCCAGCAGCTTTCGGGACAGGGAATACAATGAGCAGTTCTTC.

The CDR3 is CASSSGTEPYGYTF. The CDR3 DNA sequence: TGTGCCAGCAGCTCAGGGACAGAGCCTTATGGCTACACCTTC. This rearrangement joins TRBV5-4 to TRBJ1-2; 7 bases line up with TRBD1. V gave up 3 bases and J gave up 5 bases; unmatched junction bases: 7. The length of the CDR3 is 14 residues. CDR1 SGHNT and CDR2 YYREEE come from the germline V gene (reference sequence).

V usage is TRBV11-1 and J usage is TRBJ2-5, with D maybe TRBD2 (5 bases). V was trimmed by 8 bases and J by 4 bases, leaving 14 bases between them. The CDR3 extends over 13 amino acids. Germline assignment: CDR1 SGHAT and CDR2 FQDESV (reference sequence). The DNA for the CDR3 is TGTGCCAGCCGCGGGCCCCCAGGAGAGACCCAGTACTTC. Protein: CASRGPPGETQYF.

The rearrangement joins TRBV28 to TRBJ1-4, with TRBD1 identical over 10 bases. The J segment lost 8 bases and the V segment lost 3 bases, leaving 9 bases of the junction unmatched. CDR3 length: 16 amino acids. Germline loops: CDR1 MDHEN, CDR2 SYDVKM. The CDR3 region is CASSFFGTGEYEKLFF. The CDR3, as DNA: TGTGCCAGCAGTTTTTTCGGGACAGGGGAATACGAAAAACTGTTTTTT.

The chain employs TRBV7-9 and TRBJ2-1; tentatively, D is TRBD2 (6 bases). The CDR3 extends over 12 amino acids. Germline V gene data show CDR1 as SEHNR and CDR2 as FQNEAQ (reference sequence). CDR3 DNA sequence: TGTGCGATCAACCCAAGGAGGGATGAGCAGTTCTTC. It codes for CAINPRRDEQFF. The whole variable domain, remainder taken from reference TRBV7-9 and TRBJ2-1, is DTGVSQNPRHKITKRGQNVTFRCDPISEHNRLYWYRQTLGQGPEFLTYFQNEAQLEKSRLLSDRFSAERPKGSFSTLEIQRTEQGDSAMYLCAINPRRDEQFFGPGTRLTVL.

V usage is TRBV4-1 and J usage is TRBJ2-1; 9 bases map to TRBD2. Trimming removed 1 base from V and 2 bases from J; junction bases left unmatched: 9. The CDR3 loop spans 18 amino acids. Per germline, CDR1 MGHRA and CDR2 YSYEKL. In DNA form, the CDR3 reads TGCGCCAGCAGCCAAGGTAGCGGGGGCCGAAGAGCCTACAATGAGCAGTTCTTC. Translation gives CASSQGSGGRRAYNEQFF.

A word on this clone: The junction and the germline gene differ at one end; a read error may be behind it. The V gene is TRBV30, the J gene TRBJ1-4; possibly TRBD1 for D (5 bases). The CDR3 is made up of 12 amino acids. Germline CDR1 and CDR2: GTSNPN and SVGIG (reference sequence). The CDR3: CAPRGTKEKLFF. In DNA, the CDR3 is TGTGCCCCCCGGGGGACTAAGGAAAAACTGTTTTTT.

V usage is TRBV27 and J usage is TRBJ2-2, with D hard to call. The CDR3 is 13 amino acids. The V and J ends lost 5 bases and 1 base respectively, with 5 bases between them. The germline gives CDR1 MNHEY, CDR2 SMNVEV (reference sequence). The CDR3, as DNA: TGTGCCAGCAGTCCCTTGAACACCGGGGAGCTGTTTTTT. Encoded protein: CASSPLNTGELFF.

The rearrangement uses TRBV2 and TRBJ2-7; 10 nucleotides align to TRBD2. V lost 2 bases to trimming and J lost 1 base; unmatched junction nucleotides: 2. Germline V gives CDR1 SNHLY, CDR2 FYNNEI. This CDR3 region has 15 residues. Written as DNA, the CDR3 is TGTGCCAGCAGTGAAATAGCGGGAGGTTCCTACGAGCAGTACTTC. Protein: CASSEIAGGSYEQYF.

The genes are TRBV6-6 and TRBJ1-6; D gene ambiguous. Trimming shortened V by 8 bases and J by 9 bases, and 11 bases separated the two germline ends. Germline CDR1 and CDR2: MNHNY and SVGAGI (reference sequence). The CDR3 length is 12 residues. The CDR3 loop is CASRENISPLHF. CDR3 sequence (DNA): TGTGCCAGCCGAGAAAATATTTCACCCCTCCACTTT.

The chain is built from TRBV24-1 and TRBJ2-1; TRBD2 matches 14 bases. The V and J ends lost 4 bases and 2 bases, in that order; junction bases with no gene match: 9. The CDR3 length is 19 residues. Germline lookup yields CDR1 KGHDR and CDR2 SFDVKD. The DNA for the CDR3 is TGTGCCACCAGTGACCCCGGGACTAGCGGGAGAGGGACCTACAATGAGCAGTTCTTC. This translates into CATSDPGTSGRGTYNEQFF.

The V gene is TRBV3-1 (or the pseudogene TRBV3-2), the J gene TRBJ2-1; tentative D call: TRBD2 (6 bases). Germline V CDR1 and CDR2: LGHDT, YNNKEL (reference sequence). CDR3 length: 15 amino acids. V dropped 5 bases and J dropped 7 bases, with 18 bases sitting between them. The CDR3 nucleotides read TGTGCCAGCAGCTTTCCCGCTAGCGTTGGTAATGAGCAGTTCTTC. Its translation is CASSFPASVGNEQFF.

The chain carries TRBV9 and TRBJ2-3; D is uncertain. Between the trimmed V and J ends, which lost 4 bases and 4 bases, there was a span of 10 bases. This CDR3 comprises 13 residues. Germline V gene sequence: CDR1 SGDLS, CDR2 YYNGEE. The CDR3 region has the DNA TGTGCCAGCAGCCTAGTTTCCTCAGATACGCAGTATTTT. It yields the protein CASSLVSSDTQYF.